The 26 T cell receptor beta chains reported below all come from one sample, sequenced in a study of cytomegalovirus exposure and HLA in healthy donors. Researchers ran the PCR with 60 Vbeta and 13 Jbeta primers. Here immunoSEQ multiplex PCR was the method, and the copy in TCRdb shows in-frame clones only, minus some. The top ten clones hold under 1.5% of a sample with about 150,000 clones, roughly 80% of them seen once. Sequenced material: PBMCs. The origin of the receptors is a young man in good health and CMV-seronegative.

The chain joins TRBV20-1 to TRBJ2-2; maybe TRBD1 (6 bases). Germline V lookup: CDR1 DFQATT, CDR2 SNEGSKA (reference sequence). The CDR3 extends over 11 amino acids. Between the trimmed V and J ends, which lost 7 bases and 5 bases, there was a span of 8 bases. In nucleotides, the CDR3 is TGCAGTGTTCAGGGGACCGGGGAGCTGTTTTTT. Residues: CSVQGTGELFF.

This clone was counted between two and nine times. V is TRBV30 and J is TRBJ2-7; D might be TRBD2 (6 bases). Germline V gene sequence: CDR1 GTSNPN, CDR2 SVGIG (reference sequence). V gave up 0 bases and J gave up 0 bases, with 12 bases separating them. The CDR3 runs to 15 residues. The CDR3 spells CAWSVGGTASYEQYF. Here the CDR3 DNA reads TGTGCCTGGAGTGTGGGCGGGACGGCCTCCTACGAGCAGTACTTC.

The CDR3 bases are TGCGCCAGCAGCTTGGTCCCTTTGGATACGCAGTATTTT. This codes for CASSLVPLDTQYF. V is TRBV5-1 and J is TRBJ2-3; D unclear. Between the trimmed V and J ends, which lost 0 bases and 6 bases, there was a span of 8 bases. The length of the CDR3 is 13 residues. In germline, CDR1 is SGHRS, CDR2 YFSETQ.

The rearrangement uses TRBV6-1 and TRBJ2-1; perhaps TRBD1 as D (5 bases). The V end lost 2 bases, the J end lost 7 bases, and 9 bases lay between the germline ends. This CDR3 is 13 amino acids long. Germline V gives CDR1 MNHNS, CDR2 SASEGT. The CDR3 spells CASSESDKNEQFF. DNA for the CDR3: TGTGCCAGCAGTGAATCGGACAAGAATGAGCAGTTCTTC.

The CDR3 nucleotides are TGCGCCAGCAGCCCAGGGACAGGGTGGGAAGGAGATACGCAGTATTTT. Its protein is CASSPGTGWEGDTQYF. The genes are TRBV4-1 and TRBJ2-3; TRBD1 matches at 9 bases. From germline, CDR1 is MGHRA and CDR2 YSYEKL. This CDR3 is 16 amino acids long. The ends lost 4 bases at V and 5 bases at J; junction bases unmatched: 10.

V usage is TRBV11-2 and J usage is TRBJ1-1, with D possibly matching TRBD1 (5 bases). Germline CDR1 and CDR2: SGHAT and FQNNGV. Trimming stripped 1 base from V and 0 bases from J, with 9 bases between. The CDR3 contains 15 residues. The CDR3, as DNA: TGTGCCAGCAGCTTAGGCGCGGACATGAACACTGAAGCTTTCTTT. Translation: CASSLGADMNTEAFF.

V is TRBV27 and J is TRBJ2-2; D unresolved. The germline gives CDR1 MNHEY, CDR2 SMNVEV (reference sequence). This CDR3 contains 14 residues. V was shortened by 3 bases and J by 2 bases, with 7 bases between the two germline ends. The CDR3 here is CASSFGPNTGELFF. Written as DNA, the CDR3 is TGTGCCAGCAGTTTCGGTCCTAACACCGGGGAGCTGTTTTTT.

This rearrangement joins TRBV7-2 to TRBJ1-4; D may be TRBD1 (5 bases). The CDR3 loop spans 15 amino acids. The germline V and J ends were trimmed by 4 bases and 0 bases, with 9 bases remaining between them. CDR1 is SGHTA, CDR2 FQGNSA, per germline. The CDR3: CASSSQTATNEKLFF. DNA of the CDR3: TGTGCCAGCAGCTCGCAGACAGCAACTAATGAAAAACTGTTTTTT. Based on the CDR3 plus reference TRBV7-2 and TRBJ1-4, the full variable domain is GAGVSQSPSNKVTEKGKDVELRCDPISGHTALYWYRQSLGQGLEFLIYFQGNSAPDKSGLPSDRFSAERTGGSVSTLTIQRTQQEDSAVYLCASSSQTATNEKLFFGSGTQLSVL.

The chain carries TRBV12-5 and TRBJ1-1; tentative D call: TRBD1 (5 bases). Germline CDR1 reads LGHNT; CDR2 reads FRNRAP. The CDR3 loop spans 13 amino acids. V lost 6 bases and J lost 6, with 14 bases in between. The CDR3 nucleotides are TGTGCTAGTGGGGTTTCGGGGGGATCTGAAGCTTTCTTT. Protein: CASGVSGGSEAFF.

The chain combines TRBV10-3 with TRBJ2-2; 7 bases align to TRBD2. Per germline, CDR1 ENHRY and CDR2 SYGVKD. CDR3 length equals 14 residues. The trim removed 10 bases at V and 3 bases at J, leaving 8 bases unmatched. This CDR3 is CATGRERDTGELFF. CDR3 DNA sequence: TGTGCCACCGGGCGGGAGCGGGACACCGGGGAGCTGTTTTTT.

The CDR3 sequence is CASSSGGGSYEQYF. The CDR3 DNA is TGTGCCAGTAGTAGCGGGGGAGGTTCCTACGAGCAGTACTTC. The genes are TRBV19 and TRBJ2-7; TRBD2 aligns across 7 bases. This CDR3 is 14 amino acids long. In germline, CDR1 is LNHDA, CDR2 SQIVND (reference sequence). The V and J ends lost 4 bases and 1 base, in that order; junction bases with no gene match: 4.

This clone occurred a few times. The rearrangement links TRBV6-6 to TRBJ2-7; 8 bases are shared with TRBD1. Unmatched junction bases numbered 2, after V lost 3 bases and J lost 7 bases. The CDR3 contains 12 residues. The germline gives CDR1 MNHNY, CDR2 SVGAGI (reference sequence). CDR3 bases: TGTGCCAGCAGTTATACAGGGGGAGAGCAGTACTTC. Protein product: CASSYTGGEQYF.

The J gene is TRBJ2-3, the V gene TRBV9; no firm D call. This CDR3 region has 16 residues. The V and J ends lost 2 bases and 1 base respectively, with 14 bases between them. Germline V lookup: CDR1 SGDLS, CDR2 YYNGEE. As DNA, the CDR3 is TGTGCCAGCAGCGTCCGCCCGGAGACTGGCACAGATACGCAGTATTTT. This sequence encodes CASSVRPETGTDTQYF.

This clone has only a few counts. The V call is TRBV7-2, the J call TRBJ2-2; 8 bases map to TRBD2. CDR3 length: 15 amino acids. V shed 1 base and J 7 bases; nucleotides not matched to a gene: 5. The germline CDR1 and CDR2 sequences are SGHTA and FQGNSA. CDR3 sequence (DNA): TGTGCCAGCAGCTTAGGACTAGCGAGCGGCGGGGAGCTGTTTTTT. Amino acids: CASSLGLASGGELFF.

V gene TRBV5-1 combines with J gene TRBJ1-5; TRBD1 agrees at 11 bases. CDR3 length equals 16 residues. CDR1 is SGHRS and CDR2 is YFSETQ in the germline V gene. The trim removed 4 bases at V and 3 bases at J, leaving 6 bases unmatched. In nucleotides, the CDR3 is TGCGCCAGCAGCCCCGGACAGGGGGCCTTCAATCAGCCCCAGCATTTT. Amino acids: CASSPGQGAFNQPQHF.

This sequence joins TRBV6-6 and TRBJ2-2; weak D call: TRBD2 (5 bases). The CDR3 length is 14 residues. V was cut by 6 bases and J by 4 bases, with 12 bases left in between. The germline V gene has CDR1 MNHNY and CDR2 SVGAGI (reference sequence). In DNA, the CDR3 is TGTGCCAGCAGACCCGACGGGGTCACCGGGGAGCTGTTTTTT. This translates into CASRPDGVTGELFF.

The chain has TRBV7-8 and TRBJ2-7; 14 nucleotides agree with TRBD2. CDR1 and CDR2 (germline): SGHVS, FQNEAQ. CDR3 length: 18 amino acids. V was clipped by 5 bases and J by 2 bases; unmatched bases: 11. The CDR3: CASSQPRGTSGSPYEQYF. CDR3 coding DNA: TGTGCCAGCAGCCAACCCCGGGGGACTAGCGGGAGCCCCTACGAGCAGTACTTC.

On this clone itself: Different DNA sequences within this sample yield the same CDR3. The chain uses TRBV9 and TRBJ1-1; 9 nucleotides agree with TRBD1. Unmatched junction bases numbered 3, after V lost 4 bases and J lost 2 bases. The germline CDR1 and CDR2 sequences are SGDLS and YYNGEE. This CDR3 is 14 amino acids long. Written as DNA, the CDR3 is TGTGCCAGCAGCCCAACAGGGGGCAACACTGAAGCTTTCTTT. This sequence encodes CASSPTGGNTEAFF.

The rearrangement uses TRBV28 and TRBJ1-3, with 11 nucleotides matching TRBD1. Germline V lookup: CDR1 MDHEN, CDR2 SYDVKM. The V and J ends lost 10 bases and 2 bases, in that order; junction bases with no gene match: 7. The CDR3 runs to 15 residues. DNA for the CDR3: TGTGCCACCCTATCGGGACAGGGGGCTGGAAACACCATATATTTT. Its translation: CATLSGQGAGNTIYF.

The table lists this clone with a count of one. V and J are TRBV30 and TRBJ2-1, with 10 bases matching TRBD2. This CDR3 is built from 15 residues. Trimming at V came to 3 bases and at J to 3 bases, leaving 5 bases not matched to a gene. The germline gives CDR1 GTSNPN, CDR2 SVGIG (reference sequence). CDR3 in DNA: TGTGCCTGGAGCTCCGGGACTAGCGACTACAATGAGCAGTTCTTC. It yields the protein CAWSSGTSDYNEQFF.

The chain employs TRBV19 and TRBJ2-3, with 8 bases fitting TRBD2. Trimming at V came to 5 bases and at J to 4 bases, leaving 11 bases not matched to a gene. CDR3 length: 16 amino acids. Germline-derived CDR1 and CDR2 are LNHDA and SQIVND (reference sequence). The CDR3, as DNA: TGTGCCAGTAGTCTCACCCTTAGGCGGGGGGCAGATACGCAGTATTTT. Translation gives CASSLTLRRGADTQYF.

The chain joins TRBV2 to TRBJ2-3, with D perhaps matching TRBD2 (7 bases). This CDR3 comprises 15 residues. V was cut by 7 bases and J by 1 base, with 15 bases left in between. Germline CDR1 is SNHLY and CDR2 is FYNNEI. DNA for the CDR3: TGTGCCAGCACGGCGGGGGCTAGCGGCACAGATACGCAGTATTTT. Encoded protein: CASTAGASGTDTQYF.

The chain joins TRBV28 to TRBJ2-7; tentatively, D is TRBD2 (7 bases). V was shortened by 4 bases and J by 6 bases, with 19 bases between the two germline ends. The CDR3 has 15 residues. Germline V gene lookup returns CDR1 MDHEN and CDR2 SYDVKM. The CDR3 region is CASSSPRGADREQYF. CDR3 sequence (DNA): TGTGCCAGCAGTTCCCCTCGGGGGGCGGATCGCGAGCAGTACTTC.

In this sample, this clone turned up once. V usage is TRBV7-2 and J usage is TRBJ2-5; TRBD2 agrees at 12 bases. Germline V CDR1 and CDR2: SGHTA, FQGNSA. Trimming cost V 2 bases and J 3 bases; bases outside gene matches: 13. The length of the CDR3 is 19 residues. CDR3: CASSLRPPGLAGQKETQYF. The DNA for the CDR3 is TGTGCCAGCAGCTTAAGGCCGCCGGGACTAGCGGGCCAAAAAGAGACCCAGTACTTC.

This clone was observed a handful of times. V and J are TRBV5-5 and TRBJ1-5, with 7 bases that match TRBD1. Germline assignment: CDR1 SGHKS and CDR2 YYEKEE (reference sequence). The J segment lost 1 base and the V segment lost 6 bases, leaving 4 bases of the junction unmatched. The CDR3 consists of 14 residues. The CDR3: CASNQQGSNQPQHF. DNA of the CDR3: TGTGCCAGCAACCAACAGGGGAGCAATCAGCCCCAGCATTTT.

This clone was picked up a small number of times. V gene TRBV4-3 combines with J gene TRBJ2-1; 11 bases are shared with TRBD2. The CDR3 length is 18 residues. CDR1 and CDR2 (germline): LGHNA, YSLEER. J lost 7 bases, V lost 4 bases, and 15 bases had no gene match. As DNA, the CDR3 is TGCGCCAGCAGCCCATTGTTGTTAGCGGGAGGGCTGGGTAATGAGCAGTTCTTC. Translated, it gives CASSPLLLAGGLGNEQFF.